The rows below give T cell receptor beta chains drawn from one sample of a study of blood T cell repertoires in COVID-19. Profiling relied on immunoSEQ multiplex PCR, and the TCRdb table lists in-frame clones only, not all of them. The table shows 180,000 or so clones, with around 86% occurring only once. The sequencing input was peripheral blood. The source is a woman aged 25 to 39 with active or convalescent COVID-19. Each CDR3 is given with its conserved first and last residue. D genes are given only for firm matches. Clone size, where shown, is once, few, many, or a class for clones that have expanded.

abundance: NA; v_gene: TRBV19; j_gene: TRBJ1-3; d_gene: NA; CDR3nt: TGTGCCAGTAGTATACCCCCCTCCGACAGGAACTCTGGAAACACCATATATTTT; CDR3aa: CASSIPPSDRNSGNTIYF
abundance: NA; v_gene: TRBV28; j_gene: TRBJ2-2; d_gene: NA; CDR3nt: TGTGCCAGCGGGGGGTTCCACCGGGAGCTGTTTTTT; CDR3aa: CASGGFHRELFF
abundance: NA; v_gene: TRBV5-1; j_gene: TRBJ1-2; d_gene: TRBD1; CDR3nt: TGCGCCAGCCGCACCGCGTACCTAGGGGGCGTCACCTATGGCTACACCTTC; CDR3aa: CASRTAYLGGVTYGYTF
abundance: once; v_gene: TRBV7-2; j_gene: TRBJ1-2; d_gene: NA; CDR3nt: TGTGCCAGCAGCTTAGATTTGGAGGAAGCTAACTATGGCTACACCTTC; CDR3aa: CASSLDLEEANYGYTF
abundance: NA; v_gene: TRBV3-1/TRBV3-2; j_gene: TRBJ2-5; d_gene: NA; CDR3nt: TGTGCCAGCAGCCAAGTTCACATCGCCCTAGAGACCCAGTACTTC; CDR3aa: CASSQVHIALETQYF
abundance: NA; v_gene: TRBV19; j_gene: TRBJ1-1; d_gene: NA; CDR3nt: TGTGCCAGTTTTGGCAGTTTCACTGAAGCTTTCTTT; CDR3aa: CASFGSFTEAFF
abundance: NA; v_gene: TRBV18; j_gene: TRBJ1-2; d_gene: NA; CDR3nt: TGTGCCAGCTCACCGACGACAGGAGATGGCTACACCTTC; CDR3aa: CASSPTTGDGYTF
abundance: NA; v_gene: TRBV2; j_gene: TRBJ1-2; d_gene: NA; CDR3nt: TGTGCCAGCACCACTGACATGAATGGCTACACCTTC; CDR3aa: CASTTDMNGYTF
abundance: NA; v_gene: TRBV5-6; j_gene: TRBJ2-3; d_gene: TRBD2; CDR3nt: TGTGCCAGCAGCTTGGAACTAGCGGGATACACAGATACGCAGTATTTT; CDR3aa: CASSLELAGYTDTQYF
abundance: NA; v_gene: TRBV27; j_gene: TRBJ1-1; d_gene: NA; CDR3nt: TGTGCCAGCAGTCGGAGGGAGAACACTGAAGCTTTCTTT; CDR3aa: CASSRRENTEAFF
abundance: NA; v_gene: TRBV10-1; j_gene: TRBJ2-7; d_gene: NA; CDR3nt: TGCGCCAGCAGTGACGGAGCCTACGAGCAGTACTTC; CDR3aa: CASSDGAYEQYF
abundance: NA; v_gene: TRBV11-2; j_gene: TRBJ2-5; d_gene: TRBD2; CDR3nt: TGTGCCAGCAGCTTAGTCGGGACTAGCGGGGACCAGTACTTC; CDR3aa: CASSLVGTSGDQYF
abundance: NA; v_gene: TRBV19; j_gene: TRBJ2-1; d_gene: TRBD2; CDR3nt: TGTGCCAGTAGTATAGCGGGAGGGACCAATGAGCAGTTCTTC; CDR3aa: CASSIAGGTNEQFF
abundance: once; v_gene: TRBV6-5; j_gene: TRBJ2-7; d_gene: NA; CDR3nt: TGTGCCAGCAGTTCCGAATTTGCGCGCGAGCAGTACTTC; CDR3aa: CASSSEFAREQYF
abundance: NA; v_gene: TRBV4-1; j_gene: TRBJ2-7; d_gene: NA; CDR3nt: TGCGCCAGCAGCCAAGATGTTGTGTGGGCTGGATCCTACGAGCAGTACTTC; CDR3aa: CASSQDVVWAGSYEQYF
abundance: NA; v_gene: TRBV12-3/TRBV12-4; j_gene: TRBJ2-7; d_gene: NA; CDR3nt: TGTGCCAGCAGTTCCCCGGACGAGCAGTACTTC; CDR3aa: CASSSPDEQYF
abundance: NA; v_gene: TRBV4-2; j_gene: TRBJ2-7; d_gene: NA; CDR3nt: TGTGCCAGCAGCCAAGGTTCAGGGAACCCCTACGAGCAGTACTTC; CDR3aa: CASSQGSGNPYEQYF
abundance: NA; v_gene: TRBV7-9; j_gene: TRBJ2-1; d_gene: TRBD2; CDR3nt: TGTGCCAGCAGCACAGGACTAGAGACGGGGATAAACAATGAGCAGTTCTTC; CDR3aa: CASSTGLETGINNEQFF
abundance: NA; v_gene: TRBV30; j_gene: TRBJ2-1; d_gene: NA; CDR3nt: TGTGCCTGGTCCCGTTTCAATGAGCAGTTCTTC; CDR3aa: CAWSRFNEQFF
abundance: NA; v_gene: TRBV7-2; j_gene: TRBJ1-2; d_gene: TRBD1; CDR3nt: TGTGCCAGCAGCTTAGAGGGGACAGCCTATGGCTACACCTTC; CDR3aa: CASSLEGTAYGYTF
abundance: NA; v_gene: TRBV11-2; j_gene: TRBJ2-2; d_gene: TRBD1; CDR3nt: TGTGCCAGCAGCTTACAGGGGGCTGGCGGGGAGCTGTTTTTT; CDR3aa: CASSLQGAGGELFF
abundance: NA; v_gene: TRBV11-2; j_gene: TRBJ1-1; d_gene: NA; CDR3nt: TGTGCCAGCAGCACTCAGACAGGGAACACTGAAGCTTTCTTT; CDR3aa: CASSTQTGNTEAFF
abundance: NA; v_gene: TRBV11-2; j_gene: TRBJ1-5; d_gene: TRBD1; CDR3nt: TGTGCCAGCAGCTTGACAGACGGACAGGGGTTGAATCAGCCCCAGCATTTT; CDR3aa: CASSLTDGQGLNQPQHF
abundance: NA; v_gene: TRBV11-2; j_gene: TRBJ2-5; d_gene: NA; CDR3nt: TGTGCCAGCAGCTTAGGAAGCGAAGAGACCCAGTACTTC; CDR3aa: CASSLGSEETQYF